One TCR beta chain is described in this entry. This sample is part of a study of T cell changes during pregnancy in multiple sclerosis. After removal of 2 bases from V and 7 bases from J, the junction contained 7 bases not matched to a gene. Germline CDR1 MNHNS, CDR2 SASEGT. CDR3 size: 15 residues. Profiling relied on immunoSEQ multiplex PCR, and the TCRdb table lists in-frame clones only, not all of them. The sample includes tens of thousands of clones, approximately 92% of them seen just once. The sequence derives from a female donor in good health, enrolled as a control in a pregnancy study. The genes are TRBV6-1 and TRBJ2-3; 9 bases align to TRBD2. The source was peripheral blood, collected in the third trimester of pregnancy. CDR3 in DNA: TGTGCCAGCAGTGAAAAGGCGGGGGGGCCGAATACGCAGTATTTT. Amino acids: CASSEKAGGPNTQYF.